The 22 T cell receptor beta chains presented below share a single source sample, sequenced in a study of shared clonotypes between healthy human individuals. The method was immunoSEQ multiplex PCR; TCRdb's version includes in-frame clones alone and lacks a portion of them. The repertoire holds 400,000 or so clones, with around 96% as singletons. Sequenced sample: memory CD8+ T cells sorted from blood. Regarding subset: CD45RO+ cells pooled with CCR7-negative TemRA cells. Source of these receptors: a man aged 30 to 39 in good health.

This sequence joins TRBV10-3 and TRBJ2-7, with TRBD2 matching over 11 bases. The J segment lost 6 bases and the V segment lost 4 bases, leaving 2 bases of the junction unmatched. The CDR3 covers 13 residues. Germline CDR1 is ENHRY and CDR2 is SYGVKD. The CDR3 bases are TGTGCCATCAGTGGACTAGCGGGAAGCGAGCAGTACTTC. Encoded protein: CAISGLAGSEQYF.

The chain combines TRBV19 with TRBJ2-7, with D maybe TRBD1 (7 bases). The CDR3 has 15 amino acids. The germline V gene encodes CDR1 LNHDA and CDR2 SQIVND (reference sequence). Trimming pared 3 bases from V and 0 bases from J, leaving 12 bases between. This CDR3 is CASSMRRGDSYEQYF. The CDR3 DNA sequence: TGTGCCAGTAGTATGCGCAGGGGGGACTCCTACGAGCAGTACTTC.

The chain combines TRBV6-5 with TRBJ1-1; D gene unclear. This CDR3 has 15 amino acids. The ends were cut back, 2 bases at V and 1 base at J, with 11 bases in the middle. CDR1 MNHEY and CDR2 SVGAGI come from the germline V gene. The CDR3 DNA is TGTGCCAGCAGTTACGGGCATACTTGGAACACTGAAGCTTTCTTT. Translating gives CASSYGHTWNTEAFF.

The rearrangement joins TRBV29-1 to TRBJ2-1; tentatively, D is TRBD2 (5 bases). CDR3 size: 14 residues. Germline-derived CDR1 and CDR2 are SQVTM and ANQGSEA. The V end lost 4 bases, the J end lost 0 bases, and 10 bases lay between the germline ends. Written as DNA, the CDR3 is TGCAGCGTTGGAGGACTTCTCTCCTACAATGAGCAGTTCTTC. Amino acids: CSVGGLLSYNEQFF.

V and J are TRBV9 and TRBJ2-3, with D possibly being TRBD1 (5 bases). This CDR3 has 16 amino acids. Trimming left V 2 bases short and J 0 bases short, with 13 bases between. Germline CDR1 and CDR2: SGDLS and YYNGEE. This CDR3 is CASSVGHPLSTDTQYF. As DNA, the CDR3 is TGTGCCAGCAGCGTCGGACACCCTTTGAGCACAGATACGCAGTATTTT. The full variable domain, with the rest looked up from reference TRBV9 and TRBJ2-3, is DSGVTQTPKHLITATGQRVTLRCSPRSGDLSVYWYQQSLDQGLQFLIQYYNGEERAKGNILERFSAQQFPDLHSELNLSSLELGDSALYFCASSVGHPLSTDTQYFGPGTRLTVL.

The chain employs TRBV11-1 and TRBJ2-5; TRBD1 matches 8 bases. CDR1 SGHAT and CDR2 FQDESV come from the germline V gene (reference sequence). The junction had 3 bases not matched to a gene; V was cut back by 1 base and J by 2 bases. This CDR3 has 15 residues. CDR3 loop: CASSLVGTGQETQYF. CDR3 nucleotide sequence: TGTGCCAGCAGCTTAGTAGGGACAGGACAAGAGACCCAGTACTTC.

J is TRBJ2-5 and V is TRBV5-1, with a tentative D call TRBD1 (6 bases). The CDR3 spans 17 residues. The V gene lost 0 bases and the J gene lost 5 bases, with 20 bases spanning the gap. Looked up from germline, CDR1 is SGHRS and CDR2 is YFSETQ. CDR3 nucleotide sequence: TGCGCCAGCAGCTTGGTCCCACCGGGACAAAGCCGGGAGACCCAGTACTTC. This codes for CASSLVPPGQSRETQYF.

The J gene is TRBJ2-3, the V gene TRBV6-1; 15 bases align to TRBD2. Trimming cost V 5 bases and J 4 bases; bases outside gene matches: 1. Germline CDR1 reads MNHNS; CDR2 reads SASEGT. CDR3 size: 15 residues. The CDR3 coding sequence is TGTGCCAGCAGTCGGACTAGCGGGAGGGCAGATACGCAGTATTTT. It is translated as CASSRTSGRADTQYF.

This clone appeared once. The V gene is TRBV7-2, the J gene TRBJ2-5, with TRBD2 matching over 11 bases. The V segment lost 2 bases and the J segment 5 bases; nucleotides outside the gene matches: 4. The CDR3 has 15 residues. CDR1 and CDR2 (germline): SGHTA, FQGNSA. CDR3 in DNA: TGTGCCAGCAGCTTATTAGCGGGAGGGCCGGAGACCCAGTACTTC. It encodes CASSLLAGGPETQYF.

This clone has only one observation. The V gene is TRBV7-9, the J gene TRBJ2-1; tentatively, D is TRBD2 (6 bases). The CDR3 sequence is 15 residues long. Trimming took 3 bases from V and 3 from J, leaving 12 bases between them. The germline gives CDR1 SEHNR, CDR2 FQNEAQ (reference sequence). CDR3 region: CASSFGGLDYNEQFF. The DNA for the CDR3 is TGTGCCAGCAGCTTTGGGGGGTTAGACTACAATGAGCAGTTCTTC. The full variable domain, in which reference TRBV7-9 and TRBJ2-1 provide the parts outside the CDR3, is DTGVSQNPRHKITKRGQNVTFRCDPISEHNRLYWYRQTLGQGPEFLTYFQNEAQLEKSRLLSDRFSAERPKGSFSTLEIQRTEQGDSAMYLCASSFGGLDYNEQFFGPGTRLTVL.

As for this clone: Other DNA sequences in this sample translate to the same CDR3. This CDR3 is CAISESSNEQFF. The CDR3 DNA reads TGTGCCATCAGTGAGTCTAGCAATGAGCAGTTCTTC. The chain has TRBV10-3 and TRBJ2-1; unclear D gene. This CDR3 region has 12 residues. Germline V gives CDR1 ENHRY, CDR2 SYGVKD. Between the trimmed V and J ends, which lost 0 bases and 6 bases, there was a span of 3 bases.

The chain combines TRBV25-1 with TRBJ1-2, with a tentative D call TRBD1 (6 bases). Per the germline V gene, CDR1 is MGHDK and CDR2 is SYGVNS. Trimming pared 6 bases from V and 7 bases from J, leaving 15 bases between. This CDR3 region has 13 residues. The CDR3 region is CASSAMGGGGYTF. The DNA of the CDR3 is TGTGCCAGCAGCGCCATGGGGGGCGGTGGCTACACCTTC.

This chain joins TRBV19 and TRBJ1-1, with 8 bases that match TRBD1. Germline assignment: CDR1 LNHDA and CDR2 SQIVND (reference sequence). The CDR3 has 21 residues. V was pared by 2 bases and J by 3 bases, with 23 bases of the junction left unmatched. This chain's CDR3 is CASSILIRGDRINWPDTEAFF. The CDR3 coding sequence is TGTGCCAGTAGTATATTAATACGAGGGGACAGGATAAATTGGCCAGACACTGAAGCTTTCTTT.

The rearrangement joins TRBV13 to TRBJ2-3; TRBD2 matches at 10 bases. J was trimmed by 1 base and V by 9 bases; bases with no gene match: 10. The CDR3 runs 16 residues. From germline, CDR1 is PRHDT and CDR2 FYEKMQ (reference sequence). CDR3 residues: CASSGTSESGTDTQYF. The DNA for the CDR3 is TGTGCCAGTTCCGGGACTAGCGAGTCTGGCACAGATACGCAGTATTTT.

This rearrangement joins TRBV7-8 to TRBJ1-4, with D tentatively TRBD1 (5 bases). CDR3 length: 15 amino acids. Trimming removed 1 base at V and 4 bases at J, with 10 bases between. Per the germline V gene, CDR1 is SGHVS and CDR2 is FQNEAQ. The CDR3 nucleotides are TGTGCCAGCAGCTTAGTCAGGGCGGGTAATGAAAAACTGTTTTTT. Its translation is CASSLVRAGNEKLFF. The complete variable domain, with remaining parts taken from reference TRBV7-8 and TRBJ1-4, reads GAGVSQSPRYKVAKRGQDVALRCDPISGHVSLFWYQQALGQGPEFLTYFQNEAQLDKSGLPSDRFFAERPEGSVSTLKIQRTQQEDSAVYLCASSLVRAGNEKLFFGSGTQLSVL.

DNA of the CDR3: TGTGCCAGCTCACCACTAGCGGGAGACACAGATACGCAGTATTTT. Translated: CASSPLAGDTDTQYF. The V call is TRBV18, the J call TRBJ2-3, with TRBD2 matching over 9 bases. CDR1 KGHSH and CDR2 LQKENI come from the germline V gene. The CDR3 contains 15 residues. Losses at the gene ends were 1 base for V and 2 bases for J; bases not matched to a gene: 1.

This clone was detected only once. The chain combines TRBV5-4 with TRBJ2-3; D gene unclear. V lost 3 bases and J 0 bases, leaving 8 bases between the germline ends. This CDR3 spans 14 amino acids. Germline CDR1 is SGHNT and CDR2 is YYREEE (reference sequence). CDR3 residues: CASSSQTSTDTQYF. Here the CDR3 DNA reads TGTGCCAGCAGCTCCCAGACTAGCACAGATACGCAGTATTTT. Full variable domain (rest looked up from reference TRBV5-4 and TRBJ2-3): ETGVTQSPTHLIKTRGQQVTLRCSSQSGHNTVSWYQQALGQGPQFIFQYYREEENGRGNFPPRFSGLQFPNYSSELNVNALELDDSALYLCASSSQTSTDTQYFGPGTRLTVL.

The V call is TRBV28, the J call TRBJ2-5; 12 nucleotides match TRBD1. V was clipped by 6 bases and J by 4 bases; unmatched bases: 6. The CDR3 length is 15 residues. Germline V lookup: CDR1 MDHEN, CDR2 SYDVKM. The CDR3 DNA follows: TGTGCCAGCAGGACTGGGACAGGGGGCGCAGAGACCCAGTACTTC. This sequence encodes CASRTGTGGAETQYF.

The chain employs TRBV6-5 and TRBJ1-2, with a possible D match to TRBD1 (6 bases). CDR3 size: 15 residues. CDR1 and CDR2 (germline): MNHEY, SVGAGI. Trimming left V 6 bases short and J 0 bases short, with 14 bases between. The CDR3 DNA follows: TGTGCCAGCAGCGAAACCTGGACAGCTAACTATGGCTACACCTTC. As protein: CASSETWTANYGYTF.

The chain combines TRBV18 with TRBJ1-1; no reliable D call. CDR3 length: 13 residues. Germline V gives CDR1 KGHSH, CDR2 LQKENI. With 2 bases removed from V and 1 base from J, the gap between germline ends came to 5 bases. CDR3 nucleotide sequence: TGTGCCAGCTCACCAGACGGGAACACTGAAGCTTTCTTT. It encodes CASSPDGNTEAFF.

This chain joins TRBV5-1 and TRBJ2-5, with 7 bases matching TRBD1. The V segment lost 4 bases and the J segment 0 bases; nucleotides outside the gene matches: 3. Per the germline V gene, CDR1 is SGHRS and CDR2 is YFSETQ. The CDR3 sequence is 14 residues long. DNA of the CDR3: TGCGCCAGCAGCGGGGGACAGTACCAAGAGACCCAGTACTTC. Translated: CASSGGQYQETQYF.

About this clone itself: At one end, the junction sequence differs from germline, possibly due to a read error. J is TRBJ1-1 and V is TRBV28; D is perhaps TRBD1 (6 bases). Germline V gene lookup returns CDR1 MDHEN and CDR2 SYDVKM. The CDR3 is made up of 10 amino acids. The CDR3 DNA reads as TGTGCCAGCAGTACTTACAGGGTTTACTTT. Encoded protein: CASSTYRVYF.